This T cell receptor (beta chain) is drawn from a study of T cells in women clearing cervical HPV infection. Study-wide points: Richness differences could reflect unmeasured T-cell content per sample. CIN3+ cases had significantly higher TCR repertoire richness than controls, but evenness did not differ.

The V gene's germline CDR1 is MRHNA and CDR2 SNTAGT. V lost 3 bases, J lost 6 bases, and 9 bases lay in between. The CDR3 sequence is 13 residues long. Average input was around 1,300 ng genomic DNA for immunoSEQ TCR beta CDR3 amplification. Profiled with immunoSEQ multiplex PCR; TCRdb holds only in-frame clones, not every one. Reported are about 31,000 clones; the ten largest clones contain about 8.1%. Considering frequency, this clone is medium-sized (0.01 to 0.1%). Its antigen is still unknown. From the germline J gene comes the end of the CDR3, since the read stops 3 residues before it. Dot-blot hybridization genotyped cervical HPV amplified with MY09/MY11 PCR.

Source material: blood buffy coat. This clonotype was sampled from a woman aged 18-69 years with a cervical HPV16 infection that either progressed to CIN3+ or cleared (not recorded which). The genes are TRBV6-4 and TRBJ1-5; D perhaps matches TRBD1 (5 bases). The CDR3 spells CASSESGIQPQHF. CDR3 DNA (partial): TGTGCCAGCAGTGAATCAGGGATTCAGCCC.